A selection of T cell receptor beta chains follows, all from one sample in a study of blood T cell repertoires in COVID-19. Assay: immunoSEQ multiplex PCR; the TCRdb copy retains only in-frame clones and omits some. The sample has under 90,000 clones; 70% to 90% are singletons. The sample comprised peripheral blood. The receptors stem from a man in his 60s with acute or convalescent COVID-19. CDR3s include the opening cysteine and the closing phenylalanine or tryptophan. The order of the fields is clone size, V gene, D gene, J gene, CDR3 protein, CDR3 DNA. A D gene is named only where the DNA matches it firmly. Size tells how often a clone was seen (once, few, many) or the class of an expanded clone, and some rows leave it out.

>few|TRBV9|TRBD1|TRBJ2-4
CASSPGTGALNIQYF
TGTGCCAGCAGCCCCGGGACAGGGGCCCTAAACATTCAGTACTTC
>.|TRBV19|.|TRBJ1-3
CASSTPSSGNTIYF
TGTGCCAGTAGTACCCCCTCCTCTGGAAACACCATATATTTT
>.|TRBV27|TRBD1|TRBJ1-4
CASSAGTASIKLFF
TGTGCCAGCAGCGCCGGGACAGCGTCTATAAAACTGTTTTTT
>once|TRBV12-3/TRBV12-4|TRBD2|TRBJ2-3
CASSGLAGGTQYF
TGTGCCAGCAGCGGACTAGCGGGGGGTACGCAGTATTTT
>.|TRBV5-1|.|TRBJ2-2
CASSLAVRRAGELFF
TGCGCCAGCAGCTTGGCCGTCAGGCGCGCCGGGGAGCTGTTTTTT
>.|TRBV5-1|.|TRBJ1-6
CASSPTKGGEPLHF
TGCGCCAGCAGCCCGACTAAAGGGGGGGAGCCCCTCCACTTT
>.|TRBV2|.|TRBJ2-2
CASRGDSLTGELFF
TGTGCCAGCAGGGGGGACTCCTTAACCGGGGAGCTGTTTTTT
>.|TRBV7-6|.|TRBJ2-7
CASSLEQGSGQYF
TGTGCCAGCAGCTTAGAACAGGGCTCTGGGCAGTACTTC
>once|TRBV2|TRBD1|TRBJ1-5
CASSEDWDRGNQPQHF
TGTGCCAGCAGTGAAGATTGGGACAGGGGGAATCAGCCCCAGCATTTT
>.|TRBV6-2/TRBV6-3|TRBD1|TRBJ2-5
CASSSTGARETQYF
TGTGCCAGCAGTTCTACAGGGGCAAGAGAGACCCAGTACTTC
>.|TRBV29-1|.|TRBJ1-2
CSVEDLGSYYGYTF
TGCAGCGTTGAAGACCTAGGCAGCTACTATGGCTACACCTTC
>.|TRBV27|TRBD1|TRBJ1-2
CASSFRGHFNYGYTF
TGTGCCAGCAGTTTCAGGGGGCATTTCAACTATGGCTACACCTTC
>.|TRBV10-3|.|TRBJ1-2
CAISGQPERGYTF
TGTGCCATCAGTGGGCAGCCTGAGCGTGGCTACACCTTC
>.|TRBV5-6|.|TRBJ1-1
CASSLGQLVLNTEAFF
TGTGCCAGCAGCTTGGGACAGCTAGTCTTGAACACTGAAGCTTTCTTT
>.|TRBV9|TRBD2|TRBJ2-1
CASSVEFSGNYNEQFF
TGTGCCAGCAGCGTAGAATTTAGCGGGAACTACAATGAGCAGTTCTTC
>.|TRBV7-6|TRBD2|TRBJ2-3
CASSSGTSGGARDTQYF
TGTGCCAGCAGCTCTGGGACTAGCGGGGGGGCCCGGGATACGCAGTATTTT
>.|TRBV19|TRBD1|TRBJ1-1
CASSIRTGVAFF
TGTGCCAGTAGTATCCGGACAGGGGTAGCTTTCTTT
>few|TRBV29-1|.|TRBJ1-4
CSVEDPVSNEKLFF
TGCAGCGTTGAAGACCCCGTATCGAATGAAAAACTGTTTTTT
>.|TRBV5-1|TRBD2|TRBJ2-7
CASSSGTSVSYEQYF
TGCGCCAGCAGCTCCGGGACTAGCGTCTCCTACGAGCAGTACTTC
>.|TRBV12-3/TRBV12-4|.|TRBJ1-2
CASSPPTLGGYTF
TGTGCCAGCAGCCCACCCACTCTAGGCGGCTACACCTTC
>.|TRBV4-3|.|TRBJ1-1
CASSQDRGIEAFF
TGCGCCAGCAGCCAAGATCGGGGAATTGAAGCTTTCTTT
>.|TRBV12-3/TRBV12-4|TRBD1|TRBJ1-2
CASSAMTGGLNYF
TGTGCCAGCAGCGCAATGACAGGGGGCCTGAATTATTTC
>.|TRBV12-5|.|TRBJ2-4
CASGLVILGGSKNIQYF
TGTGCTAGTGGTTTGGTAATTTTAGGAGGGTCTAAAAACATTCAGTACTTC
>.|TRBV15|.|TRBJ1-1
CATSMTVMNTEAFF
TGTGCCACCAGCATGACAGTCATGAACACTGAAGCTTTCTTT
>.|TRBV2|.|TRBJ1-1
CASTGQEVNTEAFF
TGTGCCAGCACGGGCCAGGAGGTGAACACTGAAGCTTTCTTT
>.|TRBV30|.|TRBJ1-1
CAWSVVSPGSGTEAFF
TGTGCCTGGAGTGTAGTTTCGCCAGGGTCCGGCACTGAAGCTTTCTTT
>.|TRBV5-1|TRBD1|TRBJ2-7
CASSADRVKVQYF
TGCGCCAGCAGCGCGGACAGGGTTAAGGTGCAGTACTTC
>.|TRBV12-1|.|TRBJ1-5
CASSLTLPGQRSYSNQPQHF
TGTGCCAGCAGCTTAACCCTTCCGGGACAGAGATCTTATAGCAATCAGCCCCAGCATTTT
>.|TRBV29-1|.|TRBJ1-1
CSADGFGNTEAFF
TGCAGCGCGGACGGGTTCGGGAACACTGAAGCTTTCTTT
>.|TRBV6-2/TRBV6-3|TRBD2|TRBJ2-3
CASSPLGLAAGTDTQYF
TGTGCCAGCAGTCCACTCGGACTAGCGGCCGGCACAGATACGCAGTATTTT
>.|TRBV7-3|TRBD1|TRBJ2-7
CASSFDRGPYEQYF
TGTGCCAGCAGCTTCGACAGGGGGCCCTACGAGCAGTACTTC
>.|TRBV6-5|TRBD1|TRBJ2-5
CASRRGGAEETQYF
TGTGCCAGCAGGAGAGGGGGCGCGGAAGAGACCCAGTACTTC
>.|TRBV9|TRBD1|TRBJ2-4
CASSAYGTGGENIQYF
TGTGCCAGCAGCGCGTACGGGACAGGGGGCGAAAACATTCAGTACTTC
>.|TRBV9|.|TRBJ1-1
CASSVGETEAFF
TGTGCCAGCAGCGTAGGAGAGACTGAAGCTTTCTTT